This T cell receptor beta chain was obtained from a study of blood T cells in healthy people across ages (dated by TCRdb to between 2014 and 2017). Describing the broader study: In model experiments, template switching captured roughly one uniquely barcoded TCR beta cDNA molecule for every two T cells. Age-related changes in TCR beta repertoire diversity were measured in the study by deep sequencing normalized with unique cDNA molecular identifiers. The donors were divided into four age groups: young (average 16 years), middle-aged (roughly 40), aged (about 60) and long-lived (about 84). To avoid experimental bias, donors of different ages were distributed randomly across sequencing lanes. The study analyzed two additional independent replicas of 1 million unique cDNA reads from the same blood draw for two donors, one aged 18 to 30 and one aged 80 or older.

Receptor amplification or capture employed 5' RACE. Sequenced on an Illumina HiSeq 2500. The second PCR ran for roughly 7 to 11 cycles and used a J-beta primer mix along with a sample-barcoded 5' primer. A template-switch 5' adaptor carrying 12 random nucleotides introduced a unique molecular identifier onto each TCR beta cDNA molecule. Each sample yielded at least 3 million CDR3-containing paired-end reads. The Mint cDNA synthesis kit, primed by a TRBC-specific oligonucleotide, was used to synthesize first-strand cDNA from all RNA. Following uracil-DNA glycosylase treatment, all cDNA underwent a first 18-cycle PCR with the universal primers M1SS and BC2_uni_R. In the paper's pipeline: Normalization of each sample was performed by random selection of 1 million high-quality reads, each carrying a distinct molecular identifier. Instead of being binned into consensus sequences, reads that shared molecular identifiers were thrown out. CDR3 identification, clonotype clustering and error correction used MiTCR with a Q25 quality threshold and the strictest error-elimination algorithm. A nonparametric unseen species model using Euler transformation provided a lower-bound estimate of total TCR beta diversity. TCRdb reprocessed the public reads (quality trimming at Q25 with fastp, clone calling with MiXCR) and kept in-frame beta chains. Entries that share a CDR3 protein sequence are merged under the most common genes and DNA. These V and J calls rely on TCRdb rather than the paper's analysis. The sample table lists roughly 1,500,000 distinct CDR3 sequences, approximately 42% of them with a count of one. In total, the top ten clones hold roughly 8.2% of the sample.

The donors were roughly 39 Caucasian individuals from Russia, aged 6 to 90 years, who were systemically healthy. Each donor gave ten milliliters of peripheral blood, collected into EDTA-treated Vacutainer tubes. Ficoll-Paque density-gradient centrifugation was used to isolate PBMCs, with at least 6.5 million obtained per sample. Trizol reagent was used to extract total RNA from PBMCs, with at least 6 micrograms per sample. Naive CD45RAhigh/CD27high T cell percentages were measured by flow cytometry on a PBMC aliquot from every donor. V is shortened by 5 bases, J by 4 bases, and the region joining them spans 8 bases. Reading the germline V gene (reference sequence) gives CDR1 LNHNV and CDR2 YYDKDF. Measured from the cysteine to the phenylalanine, the CDR3 is 12 residues long. Only the CDR3 part of the read is kept: 36 bases, read in frame from the first base. Worth noting for this clonotype: Its antigen remains undetermined. No qualities accompany the bases; no much larger clone lies one base away.

Paper-wide results and their limitations: Estimates of total diversity based on one million sequenced T cells were considered lower bounds and underestimates. There was a strong correlation between observed TCR beta diversity and the percentage of naive T cells measured by flow cytometry. Because profiling used bulk unsorted PBMCs, naive and antigen-experienced compartments could not be compared conclusively. Observed TCR beta diversity per million T cells fell roughly linearly with age, and a significant reduction was already apparent by age about 36. Compared with the aged group, the long-lived group had more naive CD4+ T cells, fewer expanded clones and increased TCR diversity, suggesting age selection. Because donor CMV infection status was unknown, age-related changes in expanded clonotypes were potentially confounded.

The chain couples TRBV15 to TRBJ1-1; no D segment can be confidently identified. Source material: blood. This clonotype was obtained from a young woman in good health. DNA sequence: TGTGCCACCAGCCCCAGAGCCACTGAAGCTTTCTTT. It translates to CATSPRATEAFF.